The present entry profiles one TCR beta chain with its context. The target antigen is unknown. Each patient experienced a relapse that followed autologous stem cell transplantation, and brentuximab vedotin exposure varied. These data originate in a study of PD-1 blockade in classical Hodgkin lymphoma. Study-level background: It was nivolumab at 3 mg/kg, given intravenously every 2 weeks, that patients received. General study points: Repertoire differences have undefined causes, possibly disease activity or prior therapy. Those patients who began receiving nivolumab less than 1 year after ASCT had lower diversity, and they were excluded. The CD4+ diversity rise by C4D1 was clearest in complete responders.

The assay was immunoSEQ multiplex PCR, and TCRdb's table has in-frame clones only and misses some. The profile shows approximately 52,000 clones, 73% of them singletons. V lost 2 bases and J lost 0, with 10 bases in between. Germline V gives CDR1 MDHEN, CDR2 SYDVKM. CDR3 size: 15 residues. The receptor comes from a human donor with classical Hodgkin lymphoma. Sample: peripheral blood mononuclear cells (PBMCs), taken before the second cycle of nivolumab. This chain connects TRBV28 to TRBJ2-5; possibly TRBD1 for D (5 bases). CDR3 in amino acids: CASSLPGIDQETQYF. CDR3 coding DNA: TGTGCCAGCAGTTTACCAGGGATAGACCAAGAGACCCAGTACTTC.